The 2 T cell receptor beta chains presented below share a single source sample, sequenced in a study of tumor-infiltrating lymphocytes in primary liver carcinoma. Total RNA and DNA came together from approximately 20-30 mg of bulk tissue without cell sorting. From approximately 530 ng of total RNA, TCR beta-specific cDNA was reverse-transcribed using a constant-region primer. Slightly modified ARM-PCR, run as three nested multiplex PCR rounds, produced the TCR beta libraries. Two initial PCR rounds of around 10 cycles each paired TRBV1-TRBV30 forward primers with a C-beta reverse primer. TCRdb processed the multiplex PCR reads anew with MiXCR; each CDR3 protein has one entry. The repertoire consists of more than 85,000 distinct CDR3 sequences, with roughly 80% occurring once and the leading ten covering roughly a fifth. Sequencing used liver tumor tissue from sampling region 3. Subset meaning: tumor region T3, left-lateral pole. These receptors were collected from a man between 40 and 49 years old with primary liver carcinoma and hepatitis B virus infection.

Regarding this clonotype: The conserved closing phenylalanine or tryptophan is absent in this CDR3, likely reflecting a read error. The chain uses TRBV12-3 or TRBV12-4 and TRBJ2-7, with TRBD2 identical over 7 bases. The CDR3 contains 14 residues. CDR3 bases: TGTGCAAGCAGTTTGCAGGGAGGGTCGTACGAGCAGTACTAC. It yields the protein CASSLQGGSYEQYY.

This clonotype is a singleton in its sample. The V and J genes are TRBV6-5 and TRBJ2-1; 12 nucleotides match TRBD2. Trimming cost V 5 bases and J 10 bases; bases outside gene matches: 15. This CDR3 has 17 amino acids. Germline CDR1 and CDR2: MNHEY and SVGAGI. DNA for the CDR3: TGTGCCAGCAGTAAATCTAGCGGGAGGGGTGGGTACGAAGAGCAGTTCTTC. Its protein is CASSKSSGRGGYEEQFF.